The clone carrying this T cell receptor beta chain was detected once. The sample belongs to a study of blood T cell repertoires in COVID-19. This CDR3 contains 15 residues. Germline V lookup: CDR1 KGHDR, CDR2 SFDVKD. Trimming left V 4 bases short and J 8 bases short, with 16 bases between. Per the authors' pipeline: Nucleated cell counts were estimated from reference gene primer amplification. Some clones are missing from TCRdb's copy, which holds only in-frame ones; the method was immunoSEQ multiplex PCR. V and J calls and clone size are as listed in that table; D and trimming were resolved from the DNA. The table has approximately 170,000 clones, approximately 85% seen once.

The genes are TRBV24-1 and TRBJ2-2, with D perhaps TRBD1 (6 bases). The receptor was isolated from a man aged 35 to 55 who had recovered from COVID-19. The sample taken for sequencing was peripheral blood. The CDR3 bases are TGTGCCACCAGTGAGACAGGCCCGATGGGGGGGGAGCTGTTTTTT. It codes for CATSETGPMGGELFF.